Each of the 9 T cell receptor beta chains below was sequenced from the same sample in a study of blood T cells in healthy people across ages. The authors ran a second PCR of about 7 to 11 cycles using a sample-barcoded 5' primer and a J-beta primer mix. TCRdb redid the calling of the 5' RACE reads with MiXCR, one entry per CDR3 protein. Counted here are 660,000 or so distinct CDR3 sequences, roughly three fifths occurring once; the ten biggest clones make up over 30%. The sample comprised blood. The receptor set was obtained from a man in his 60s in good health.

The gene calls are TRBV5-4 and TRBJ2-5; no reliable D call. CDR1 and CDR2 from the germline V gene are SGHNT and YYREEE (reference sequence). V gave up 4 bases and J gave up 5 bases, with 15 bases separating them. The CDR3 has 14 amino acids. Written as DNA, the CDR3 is TGTGCCAGCAGCACCAAGGTGGGAAGGGAGACCCAGTACTTC. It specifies CASSTKVGRETQYF.

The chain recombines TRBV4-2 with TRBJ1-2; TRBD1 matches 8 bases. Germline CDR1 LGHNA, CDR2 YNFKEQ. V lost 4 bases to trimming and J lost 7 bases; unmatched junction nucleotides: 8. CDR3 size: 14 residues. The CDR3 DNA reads TGTGCCAGCAGCCCGGGACAGGCTATATTTGGCTACACCTTC. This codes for CASSPGQAIFGYTF.

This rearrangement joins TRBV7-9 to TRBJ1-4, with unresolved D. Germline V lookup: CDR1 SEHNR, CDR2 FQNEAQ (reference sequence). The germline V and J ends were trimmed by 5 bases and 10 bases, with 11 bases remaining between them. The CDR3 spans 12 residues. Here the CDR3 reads CASSLPVGKLFF. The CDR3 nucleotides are TGTGCCAGCAGCCTTCCGGTGGGAAAACTGTTTTTT.

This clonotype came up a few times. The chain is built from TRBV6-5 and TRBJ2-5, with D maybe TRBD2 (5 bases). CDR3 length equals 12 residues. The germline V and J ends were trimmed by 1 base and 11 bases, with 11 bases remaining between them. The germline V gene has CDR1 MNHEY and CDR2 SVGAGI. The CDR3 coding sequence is TGTGCCAGCAGTTACTTCGGCGGGCAGCAGTACTTC. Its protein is CASSYFGGQQYF.

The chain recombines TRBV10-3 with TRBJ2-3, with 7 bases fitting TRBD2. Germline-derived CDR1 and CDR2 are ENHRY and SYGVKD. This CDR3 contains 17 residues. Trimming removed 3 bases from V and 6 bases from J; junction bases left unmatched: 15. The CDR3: CAISDPGEGLVGDTQYF. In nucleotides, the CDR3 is TGTGCCATCAGTGACCCCGGGGAGGGGCTCGTGGGTGATACGCAGTATTTT.

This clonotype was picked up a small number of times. CDR3 region: CASSQDGVQRGAFF. The CDR3 coding sequence is TGCGCCAGCAGCCAAGATGGGGTCCAGCGGGGGGCGTTCTTC. The V call is TRBV4-1, the J call TRBJ2-1, with 9 bases that match TRBD2. V lost 0 bases to trimming and J lost 15 bases; unmatched junction nucleotides: 9. Germline V gene sequence: CDR1 MGHRA, CDR2 YSYEKL. This CDR3 is built from 14 residues.

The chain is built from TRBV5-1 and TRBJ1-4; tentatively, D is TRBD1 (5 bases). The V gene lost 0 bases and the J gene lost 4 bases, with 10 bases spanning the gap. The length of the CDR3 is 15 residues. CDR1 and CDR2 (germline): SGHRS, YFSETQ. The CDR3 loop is CASSLVGTDNEKLFF. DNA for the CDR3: TGCGCCAGCAGCTTGGTCGGGACGGATAATGAAAAACTGTTTTTT.

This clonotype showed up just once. The DNA for the CDR3 is TGTGCCAGCAGTTACTCGAATTCGGGAGGTGAGCAGTTCTTC. Translation gives CASSYSNSGGEQFF. The chain uses TRBV6-5 and TRBJ2-1; 7 bases map to TRBD2. V dropped 0 bases and J dropped 9; count of bases not matched to a gene: 5. The CDR3 runs 14 residues. Germline V lookup: CDR1 MNHEY, CDR2 SVGAGI.

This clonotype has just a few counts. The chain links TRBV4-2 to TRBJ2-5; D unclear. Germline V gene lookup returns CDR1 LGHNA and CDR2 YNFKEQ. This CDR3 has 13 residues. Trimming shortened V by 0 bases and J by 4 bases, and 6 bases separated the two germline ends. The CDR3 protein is CASSQDRLETQYF. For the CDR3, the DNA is TGTGCCAGCAGCCAAGATCGTTTAGAGACCCAGTACTTC.